The 24 T cell receptor beta chains below all came from one sample that was sequenced in a study of breast tumors, draining lymph nodes, adjacent tissues. Each CDR3 protein is one row after TCRdb ran MiXCR on the multiplex PCR reads. The data hold under 350,000 distinct CDR3 sequences, with about 33% observed a single time. Breast cancer patients provided tissue from their axillary draining lymph nodes. Sequencing was performed on axillary lymph node tissue. These receptors all come from a female donor with breast cancer. Some clones in this sample may be carry-over from other donors' samples.

This clonotype has a count of ten or more. This chain joins TRBV29-1 and TRBJ2-3; D might be TRBD1 (5 bases). The CDR3 loop spans 14 amino acids. CDR1 is SQVTM, CDR2 ANQGSEA, per germline. V dropped 4 bases and J dropped 4 bases, with 15 bases sitting between them. Written as DNA, the CDR3 is TGCAGCGTTGGACGGCAGGGTGGAGCAGATACGCAGTATTTT. It translates to CSVGRQGGADTQYF.

This clonotype occurred many times. The rearrangement links TRBV3-1 to TRBJ1-6; no definite D call. Per the germline V gene, CDR1 is LGHDT and CDR2 is YNNKEL (reference sequence). The CDR3 loop spans 12 amino acids. V dropped 0 bases and J dropped 7 bases, with 1 base sitting between them. CDR3 DNA sequence: TGTGCCAGCAGCCAAGACAATTCACCCCTCCACTTT. Protein: CASSQDNSPLHF.

As concerns this clonotype: One base away lies a much larger clone, so this may be a sequencing read error. The CDR3 DNA reads TGTGCCAGCAGCCCCCCCTGGGGTAGTAAAGAGACCCAGTACTTC. Its protein is CASSPPWGSKETQYF. This chain uses TRBV4-2 with TRBJ2-5; D is unclear. The CDR3 length is 15 residues. The ends were cut back, 4 bases at V and 3 bases at J, with 15 bases in the middle. Germline V gives CDR1 LGHNA, CDR2 YNFKEQ.

Points on this clonotype: It may be a read error: a sequence one base away is much more abundant. The rearrangement joins TRBV9 to TRBJ2-1, with TRBD2 identical over 9 bases. The CDR3 is 15 amino acids. Per the germline V gene, CDR1 is SGDLS and CDR2 is YYNGEE. CDR3 in DNA: TGTGCCAGCAGCATGGGACTAGCCGTTAGCAATGAGCCGTTCTTC. Its protein product is CASSMGLAVSNEPFF.

This clonotype was observed at least ten times. The chain joins TRBV28 to TRBJ2-7, with D perhaps given as TRBD1 or TRBD2 (5 bases each). The CDR3 totals 11 residues. V lost 2 bases and J lost 12, with 11 bases in between. Per germline, CDR1 MDHEN and CDR2 SYDVKM. The CDR3 DNA sequence: TGTGCCAGCAGTTTAGGTTGGGGGACGTACTTC. This translates into CASSLGWGTYF.

The J gene is TRBJ1-1, the V gene TRBV12-3 or TRBV12-4, with D unclear. The V end was cut by 3 bases, the J end by 1 base, with 6 bases between. This CDR3 region has 13 residues. CDR3 amino acids: CASSFFGNTEAFF. CDR3 coding DNA: TGTGCCAGCAGTTTTTTCGGGAACACTGAAGCTTTCTTT.

The chain employs TRBV4-2 and TRBJ1-6, with 8 nucleotides matching TRBD1. Germline lookup yields CDR1 LGHNA and CDR2 YNFKEQ. Trimming cost V 4 bases and J 9 bases; bases outside gene matches: 5. The CDR3 has 14 residues. CDR3 in amino acids: CASSPRQGSSPLHF. The CDR3 coding sequence is TGTGCCAGCAGCCCGCGACAGGGGAGTTCACCCCTCCACTTT.

Concerning this clonotype itself: Possible read error: a much larger clone is one base away. V gene TRBV5-6 combines with J gene TRBJ2-2; tentative D call: TRBD1 (5 bases). Per the germline V gene, CDR1 is SGHDT and CDR2 is YYEEEE. The V and J ends lost 0 bases and 4 bases respectively, with 10 bases between them. The CDR3 length is 15 residues. DNA for the CDR3: TGTGCCAGCAGCTTGGGGGGCACAGGCACCGGGGAGCTGTTTTTT. Protein product: CASSLGGTGTGELFF.

The sample holds many counts of this clonotype. The chain uses TRBV12-3 or TRBV12-4 and TRBJ2-7; D might be TRBD1 (5 bases). The CDR3 loop spans 16 amino acids. The V and J ends lost 6 bases and 4 bases respectively, with 22 bases between them. CDR3 DNA sequence: TGTGCCAGCAGCCCGACAGATCCTTTTAGGCAATACGAGCAGTACTTC. Protein product: CASSPTDPFRQYEQYF.

In this sample, this clonotype turned up many times. The V call is TRBV20-1, the J call TRBJ2-7, with TRBD1 identical over 10 bases. V gave up 5 bases and J gave up 0 bases; unmatched junction bases: 4. The germline V gene has CDR1 DFQATT and CDR2 SNEGSKA (reference sequence). This CDR3 contains 14 residues. CDR3 loop: CSAQGQGISYEQYF. CDR3 coding DNA: TGCAGTGCTCAGGGACAGGGGATCTCCTACGAGCAGTACTTC.

Remarks on this clonotype: Since the CDR3 does not end with the conserved phenylalanine or tryptophan, this likely comes from a read error. The chain employs TRBV11-2 and TRBJ2-1, with D perhaps TRBD1 (5 bases). This CDR3 comprises 16 residues. Germline loops: CDR1 SGHAT, CDR2 FQNNGV. V was shortened by 0 bases and J by 4 bases, with 13 bases between the two germline ends. The DNA for the CDR3 is TGTGCCAGCAGCTTAGAACAGGTCCGTATTTACAATGAGCAGTTCTGC. This codes for CASSLEQVRIYNEQFC.

Concerning this clonotype itself: It is unclear where the CDR3 begins or ends on the DNA, so no DNA is shown, and the CDR3 is as TCRdb lists it. This sequence joins TRBV7-6 and TRBJ1-3; the table gives TRBD1 as D, unverified against the DNA. Germline CDR1 is SGHVS and CDR2 is FNYEAQ. The CDR3 has 19 amino acids, counting both end residues. The CDR3 sequence is CASSPGWYEQYFGPGTIYF.

As regards this clonotype: This may come from a read error, since a much larger clone is one base off. The chain uses TRBV6-5 and TRBJ2-6; perhaps TRBD1 as D (6 bases). Germline V gene lookup returns CDR1 MNHEY and CDR2 SVGAGI. Trimming pared 7 bases from V and 0 bases from J, leaving 10 bases between. The CDR3 length is 15 residues. CDR3 sequence reads: CASKKTGSGANVLTF. CDR3 nucleotides: TGTGCCAGCAAGAAGACAGGCTCTGGGGCCAACGTCCTGACTTTC.

This clonotype has at least ten counts. J is TRBJ2-4 and V is TRBV29-1; D gene uncertain. Trimming took 5 bases from V and 2 from J, leaving 7 bases between them. Germline CDR1 reads SQVTM; CDR2 reads ANQGSEA. The CDR3 is 12 amino acids. CDR3 coding DNA: TGCAGCGTTTATTTATCCAAAAACATTCAGTACTTC. Translated, it gives CSVYLSKNIQYF.

This clonotype turned up a few times. This clone may be a read error of a much larger clone one base away. The chain carries TRBV7-2 and TRBJ1-2; no clear D gene. CDR3 length equals 12 residues. Per germline, CDR1 SGHTA and CDR2 FQGNSA. This chain's CDR3 is CASSASNHGYTF. In DNA form, the CDR3 reads TGTGCCAGCAGCGCGAGTAACCATGGCTACACCTTC.

V is TRBV6-5 and J is TRBJ2-7; 8 nucleotides match TRBD1. CDR1 and CDR2 (germline): MNHEY, SVGAGI. The CDR3 consists of 16 residues. The trim removed 5 bases at V and 1 base at J, leaving 10 bases unmatched. This chain's CDR3 is CASSHGQGLGSYEQYF. CDR3 in DNA: TGTGCCAGCAGTCACGGACAGGGTTTGGGTTCCTACGAGCAGTACTTC.

Note on this clonotype: A much larger clone is a single base away; this may be a read error. J is TRBJ2-7 and V is TRBV7-9; TRBD1 might be the D (6 bases). V lost 5 bases to trimming and J lost 4 bases, with 15 bases between them. The CDR3 is 14 residues long. In germline, CDR1 is SEHNR, CDR2 FQNEAQ (reference sequence). This CDR3 reads CASSPSEQGYEQYF. CDR3 coding DNA: TGTGCCAGCAGCCCCTCGGAACAGGGTTACGAGCAGTACTTC.

J is TRBJ2-3 and V is TRBV19; TRBD2 might be the D (5 bases). Per germline, CDR1 LNHDA and CDR2 SQIVND (reference sequence). V lost 0 bases to trimming and J lost 5 bases, with 9 bases between them. The CDR3 extends over 14 amino acids. Written as DNA, the CDR3 is TGTGCCAGTAGTATAGAAGCGGCCGGAGATACGCAGTATTTT. It codes for CASSIEAAGDTQYF. The entire variable domain, with the rest obtained from reference TRBV19 and TRBJ2-3, is as follows: DGGITQSPKYLFRKEGQNVTLSCEQNLNHDAMYWYRQDPGQGLRLIYYSQIVNDFQKGDIAEGYSVSREKKESFPLTVTSAQKNPTAFYLCASSIEAAGDTQYFGPGTRLTVL.

This clonotype was detected a few times. The CDR3 loop reads CASRREQGAPGNTIYF. The CDR3 nucleotides are TGTGCCAGCAGGCGCGAACAGGGGGCCCCTGGAAACACCATATATTTT. The chain employs TRBV3-1 and TRBJ1-3, with 9 bases lining up with TRBD1. The germline V gene encodes CDR1 LGHDT and CDR2 YNNKEL (reference sequence). CDR3 length: 16 residues. With 6 bases clipped from V and 2 bases from J, the junction kept 8 bases outside the gene matches.

CDR3 region: CAWRALADTNTGELFF. CDR3 sequence (DNA): TGTGCCTGGAGGGCTCTAGCGGACACGAACACCGGGGAGCTGTTTTTT. The rearrangement links TRBV30 to TRBJ2-2, with TRBD2 identical over 7 bases. V shed 3 bases, J shed 0 bases, and the junction held 7 bases outside the gene matches. Looked up from germline, CDR1 is GTSNPN and CDR2 is SVGIG (reference sequence). The CDR3 loop spans 16 amino acids.

This clonotype was seen at least ten times. The CDR3 DNA is TGCAGTGCTCTTGACGGGAAAGGCCCTCGCGATGAGCAGTTCTTC. Protein sequence: CSALDGKGPRDEQFF. The rearrangement uses TRBV20-1 and TRBJ2-1; a possible D gene is TRBD2 (5 bases). The CDR3 spans 15 residues. Trimming took 5 bases from V and 8 from J, leaving 22 bases between them. Germline V gives CDR1 DFQATT, CDR2 SNEGSKA (reference sequence).

This clonotype was seen ten or more times. The chain carries TRBV20-1 and TRBJ1-2; TRBD1 might be the D (5 bases). Trimming took 5 bases from V and 8 from J, leaving 21 bases between them. Germline V gives CDR1 DFQATT, CDR2 SNEGSKA (reference sequence). The CDR3 contains 14 residues. The CDR3 loop reads CSAPAGAEPQGYTF. The CDR3 DNA reads TGCAGTGCTCCAGCCGGGGCCGAACCCCAGGGCTACACCTTC.

This clonotype appeared many times. V usage is TRBV7-2 and J usage is TRBJ2-1; D gene unclear. The V gene's germline CDR1 is SGHTA and CDR2 FQGNSA. The V end was cut by 2 bases, the J end by 4 bases, with 9 bases between. The CDR3 loop spans 14 amino acids. The CDR3 loop reads CASSLFQSYNEQFF. For the CDR3, the DNA is TGTGCCAGCAGCTTATTCCAGTCGTACAATGAGCAGTTCTTC.

The sample holds many counts of this clonotype. The chain couples TRBV12-3 or TRBV12-4 to TRBJ2-7; no definite D call. V was trimmed by 6 bases and J by 10 bases, leaving 13 bases between them. The CDR3 consists of 11 residues. CDR3 sequence (DNA): TGTGCCAGCAGCTGCGTCCCCCCCCAGTACTTC. It specifies CASSCVPPQYF.